Shown below are 14 T cell receptor beta chains from a single sample sequenced in a study of cytomegalovirus exposure and HLA in healthy donors. In the PCR, 60 Vbeta and 13 Jbeta primers were used. Sequencing used immunoSEQ multiplex PCR; TCRdb keeps in-frame clones, though not all of them. The table shows 100,000 to 150,000 clones, with 77% occurring only once. Sequencing input: PBMCs. The receptors were gathered from a male donor in good health and CMV-seropositive.

Only one count was recorded for this clone. The genes are TRBV7-9 and TRBJ2-1, with TRBD2 matching over 12 bases. Trimming at V came to 6 bases and at J to 9 bases, leaving 6 bases not matched to a gene. Germline values: CDR1 SEHNR, CDR2 FQNEAQ (reference sequence). The CDR3 covers 14 residues. The DNA of the CDR3 is TGTGCCAGCAGAGGACTAGCGGGGAGGAGTGAGCAGTTCTTC. It specifies CASRGLAGRSEQFF.

In this sample, this clone turned up a few times. V and J are TRBV6-4 and TRBJ2-3; 8 bases are a match to TRBD2. Germline trimming cut 0 bases from V and 2 bases from J; bases unmatched to any gene: 4. Per the germline V gene, CDR1 is MRHNA and CDR2 is SNTAGT. The CDR3 covers 16 residues. This chain's CDR3 is CASSDSSSGNTDTQYF. The CDR3 DNA sequence: TGTGCCAGCAGTGACTCGAGTAGCGGGAACACAGATACGCAGTATTTT.

In DNA form, the CDR3 reads TGCGCCAGCAGCTCACCGGGAGTTCCTCCCTACGAGCAGTACTTC. Protein sequence: CASSSPGVPPYEQYF. The V gene is TRBV5-1, the J gene TRBJ2-7, with D perhaps TRBD2 (6 bases). Trimming took 3 bases from V and 2 from J, leaving 15 bases between them. Per germline, CDR1 SGHRS and CDR2 YFSETQ. CDR3 size: 15 residues. The entire variable domain, with the rest obtained from reference TRBV5-1 and TRBJ2-7, is as follows: KAGVTQTPRYLIKTRGQQVTLSCSPISGHRSVSWYQQTPGQGLQFLFEYFSETQRNKGNFPGRFSGRQFSNSRSEMNVSTLELGDSALYLCASSSPGVPPYEQYFGPGTRLTVT.

The CDR3 protein is CASSFAWSSYNEQFF. In nucleotides, the CDR3 is TGTGCCAGCAGCTTCGCGTGGAGCTCCTACAATGAGCAGTTCTTC. The gene calls are TRBV5-5 and TRBJ2-1; D unresolved. The V and J ends lost 2 bases and 0 bases respectively, with 9 bases between them. Germline lookup yields CDR1 SGHKS and CDR2 YYEKEE (reference sequence). This CDR3 comprises 15 residues.

This clone is judged medium-sized. The germline gene is not matched at one end of the junction; a read error may be the cause. V and J are TRBV7-9 and TRBJ1-2, with 8 nucleotides matching TRBD1. The CDR3 is made up of 18 amino acids. CDR1 and CDR2 (germline): SEHNR, FQNEAQ (reference sequence). The CDR3 DNA sequence: TGTTCCAGCAGCTCCCCCGGGGACAGGCTTCAAGCTAACTATGGCTACACCTTC. It encodes CSSSSPGDRLQANYGYTF.

The chain recombines TRBV5-1 with TRBJ1-5; a weak D match, TRBD1 (5 bases). V was shortened by 4 bases and J by 4 bases, with 12 bases between the two germline ends. Per the germline V gene, CDR1 is SGHRS and CDR2 is YFSETQ. The CDR3 is 14 amino acids. The CDR3 protein is CASSVDSLNQPQHF. The CDR3 DNA reads as TGCGCCAGCAGCGTAGACAGCCTTAATCAGCCCCAGCATTTT.

The rearrangement uses TRBV6-6 and TRBJ1-4; D is uncertain. The CDR3 runs to 16 residues. The germline V gene has CDR1 MNHNY and CDR2 SVGAGI (reference sequence). Between the trimmed V and J ends, which lost 2 bases and 8 bases, there was a span of 18 bases. The CDR3 DNA is TGTGCCAGCAGTTACGGTGAACGGGTCCCTGGGGAAAAACTGTTTTTT. This encodes CASSYGERVPGEKLFF.

The J gene is TRBJ1-2, the V gene TRBV5-5, with TRBD1 identical over 10 bases. The V segment lost 3 bases and the J segment 5 bases; nucleotides outside the gene matches: 7. Germline V gene data show CDR1 as SGHKS and CDR2 as YYEKEE (reference sequence). The length of the CDR3 is 15 residues. CDR3 amino acids: CASSSLGTGDYGYTF. The CDR3 coding sequence is TGTGCCAGCAGCTCTCTCGGGACAGGGGATTATGGCTACACCTTC.

The V and J genes are TRBV4-1 and TRBJ2-1, with a weak D call TRBD2 (6 bases). CDR1 and CDR2 from the germline V gene are MGHRA and YSYEKL. Trimming shortened V by 1 base and J by 2 bases, and 12 bases separated the two germline ends. The CDR3 loop spans 16 amino acids. CDR3 nucleotides: TGCGCCAGCAGCCAAGCCGGCGGGGCCGCCTACAATGAGCAGTTCTTC. Protein product: CASSQAGGAAYNEQFF.

The V call is TRBV6-5, the J call TRBJ2-5; 11 nucleotides match TRBD2. The J call could be wrong; TRBJ2-7 is a better fit for the DNA end. CDR3 length: 15 amino acids. The germline gives CDR1 MNHEY, CDR2 SVGAGI. CDR3 residues: CASSPGTSGTYEQYF. CDR3 nucleotide sequence: TGTGCCAGCAGCCCCGGGACTAGCGGTACCTACGAGCAGTACTTC.

V usage is TRBV7-9 and J usage is TRBJ1-5; D not resolved. This CDR3 comprises 12 residues. The V gene's germline CDR1 is SEHNR and CDR2 FQNEAQ (reference sequence). V lost 1 base and J lost 7, with 5 bases in between. The CDR3 protein is CASSLGEQPQHF. CDR3 sequence (DNA): TGTGCCAGCAGCTTAGGTGAGCAGCCCCAGCATTTT.

The rearrangement joins TRBV29-1 to TRBJ2-3; 7 nucleotides line up with TRBD2. This CDR3 has 14 amino acids. Trimming removed 7 bases from V and 2 bases from J; junction bases left unmatched: 9. Per the germline V gene, CDR1 is SQVTM and CDR2 is ANQGSEA. The CDR3 reads CSARRLADTDTQYF. The CDR3 DNA reads as TGCAGCGCACGCCGCCTAGCGGACACAGATACGCAGTATTTT.

V is TRBV27 and J is TRBJ1-5; D may be TRBD1 (5 bases). The V gene lost 0 bases and the J gene lost 3 bases, with 12 bases spanning the gap. The CDR3 consists of 16 residues. Germline assignment: CDR1 MNHEY and CDR2 SMNVEV (reference sequence). CDR3 in DNA: TGTGCCAGCAGTTTATCGCCCACAGGAATCAATCAGCCCCAGCATTTT. Amino acid sequence: CASSLSPTGINQPQHF.

CDR3: CASSHHRGLSGANVLTF. CDR3 in DNA: TGTGCCAGCAGCCACCACAGGGGCCTATCTGGGGCCAACGTCCTGACTTTC. This chain uses TRBV14 with TRBJ2-6, with 7 bases that match TRBD1. The J segment lost 1 base and the V segment lost 3 bases, leaving 6 bases of the junction unmatched. Looked up from germline, CDR1 is SGHDN and CDR2 is FVKESK. The CDR3 spans 17 residues.